This TCR beta chain was observed in a study of control samples from healthy donors and cancer patients. This CDR3 is 18 amino acids long. Data came from immunoSEQ multiplex PCR; TCRdb stores just in-frame clones and leaves some out. The table has 130,000 to 150,000 clones, 93% seen once; the top ten hold 5% to 7%. The origin of this receptor is a man between 18 and 35 years old in good health. The sequencing sample was made of blood. The genes are TRBV21-1 and TRBJ2-3; TRBD2, as called in the table, went unchecked against the DNA. TRBV21-1 is designated a pseudogene. The CDR3 DNA is TGTGCCAGCAGCAACCATCGGGCTAGCACCCATGGGGCAGATACGCAGTATTTT. It is translated as CASSNHRASTHGADTQYF.